This T cell receptor beta chain was recovered during a study of identical twins. Broader study findings: Insertions were reduced in abundant cord blood beta clonotypes but not in memory repertoires. The study found weaker excess twin sharing in beta out-of-frame sequences.

Of note for this clonotype: What it binds is not known.

Germline V gene sequence: CDR1 SNHLY, CDR2 FYNNEI. The CDR3 spans 16 residues. Trimming took off 3 bases at V and 3 bases at J, with 18 bases between the two ends. TCRdb called the 5' RACE reads again in MiXCR, with one record for every CDR3 protein. The data show some 900,000 distinct CDR3 sequences, around an eighth seen once. These sequences were also reported in another study, on yellow fever vaccine responses in identical twins. That paper states: The authors reported partly convergent, partly personalized vaccine responses in identical twins.

The TCR originated in a woman in her late teens or twenties in good health. This sequence joins TRBV2 and TRBJ2-7; D may be TRBD2 (6 bases). Sequencing was performed on PBMCs. The CDR3 sequence: CASSDVSSGVGYEQYV. The CDR3 nucleotides read TGTGCCAGCAGTGATGTTTCATCGGGGGTTGGCTACGAGCAGTACGTC.